These 12 T cell receptor beta chains originate from one sample sequenced in a study of control samples from healthy donors and cancer patients. Clones were read by immunoSEQ multiplex PCR, and TCRdb kept only the in-frame ones, dropping some. The sample carries tens of thousands of clones, roughly 90% recorded once. Sequenced material: PBMCs. All receptors derive from a man between 25 and 39 years old with colorectal cancer.

This chain joins TRBV12-3 or TRBV12-4 and TRBJ2-3; D is unclear. This CDR3 comprises 11 residues. The ends were cut back, 5 bases at V and 7 bases at J, with 7 bases in the middle. The CDR3 region has the DNA TGTGCCAGCAGTCCCTACTATACGCAGTATTTT. It specifies CASSPYYTQYF.

The chain uses TRBV3-1 (or the pseudogene TRBV3-2) and TRBJ1-3, with 7 bases aligning to TRBD1. V lost 1 base, J lost 4 bases, and 4 bases stayed unmatched. Germline V gene data show CDR1 as LGHDT and CDR2 as YNNKEL (reference sequence). This CDR3 spans 15 amino acids. Written as DNA, the CDR3 is TGTGCCAGCAGCCAAGGTACAGGGGCCGGAAACACCATATATTTT. Amino acid sequence: CASSQGTGAGNTIYF.

The chain is built from TRBV4-1 and TRBJ2-5, with D perhaps matching TRBD1 (5 bases). This CDR3 region has 16 residues. The V end was cut by 2 bases, the J end by 1 base, with 14 bases between. Germline CDR1 and CDR2: MGHRA and YSYEKL. DNA of the CDR3: TGCGCCAGCAGCCAAAACCTGGGCGACAGCCAAGAGACCCAGTACTTC. Protein: CASSQNLGDSQETQYF.

CDR3 protein: CASSFLVPLGTGGKGWTEAFF. The CDR3 bases are TGTGCCAGCAGCTTCCTAGTCCCACTGGGGACAGGGGGCAAAGGGTGGACTGAAGCTTTCTTT. The rearrangement links TRBV7-6 to TRBJ1-1; 12 nucleotides agree with TRBD1. The CDR3 loop spans 21 amino acids. Germline CDR1 reads SGHVS; CDR2 reads FNYEAQ. V lost 3 bases, J lost 5 bases, and 22 bases stayed unmatched.

This clone was counted a single time. The rearrangement links TRBV11-2 to TRBJ1-1; D is unclear. Trimming took 0 bases from V and 3 from J, leaving 5 bases between them. This CDR3 is 13 amino acids long. Looked up from germline, CDR1 is SGHAT and CDR2 is FQNNGV. Here the CDR3 DNA reads TGTGCCAGCAGCTTAGAGAGAGACACTGAAGCTTTCTTT. It codes for CASSLERDTEAFF. Drawing the rest from reference TRBV11-2 and TRBJ1-1, the complete variable domain is EAGVAQSPRYKIIEKRQSVAFWCNPISGHATLYWYQQILGQGPKLLIQFQNNGVVDDSQLPKDRFSAERLKGVDSTLKIQPAKLEDSAVYLCASSLERDTEAFFGQGTRLTVV.

V gene TRBV24-1 combines with J gene TRBJ2-3; the D gene is possibly TRBD1 (6 bases). The germline V gene encodes CDR1 KGHDR and CDR2 SFDVKD. This CDR3 is 14 amino acids long. V was pared by 2 bases and J by 5 bases, with 10 bases between. CDR3 sequence reads: CATSDWGRGDTQYF. The CDR3 DNA reads TGTGCCACCAGTGATTGGGGCAGGGGAGATACGCAGTATTTT.

This chain joins TRBV7-9 and TRBJ2-7, with 7 positions matching TRBD1. J gave up 2 bases and V 3 bases, and 7 bases lay outside the gene matches. CDR1 SEHNR and CDR2 FQNEAQ come from the germline V gene (reference sequence). The CDR3 is 15 residues long. For the CDR3, the DNA is TGTGCCAGCAGCTTCCTCCGGGACAGACCCTACGAGCAGTACTTC. Translation: CASSFLRDRPYEQYF.

The chain has TRBV5-5 and TRBJ1-2, with a weak D call TRBD1 (5 bases). CDR1 is SGHKS, CDR2 YYEKEE, per germline (reference sequence). There are 14 residues in the CDR3. With 2 bases removed from V and 1 base from J, the gap between germline ends came to 9 bases. The CDR3 nucleotides are TGTGCCAGCAGCTTCGGGGGAGGTAACTATGGCTACACCTTC. Its protein product is CASSFGGGNYGYTF.

This chain joins TRBV20-1 and TRBJ2-3; 8 bases line up with TRBD2. The CDR3 consists of 17 residues. V lost 3 bases, J lost 2 bases, and 13 bases stayed unmatched. CDR1 DFQATT and CDR2 SNEGSKA come from the germline V gene (reference sequence). CDR3 in DNA: TGCAGTGCTAGTGGGACGGGAATGCGGGGGGACACAGATACGCAGTATTTT. It encodes CSASGTGMRGDTDTQYF.

The chain employs TRBV5-1 and TRBJ1-4; D gene unclear. Germline-derived CDR1 and CDR2 are SGHRS and YFSETQ. Trimming cost V 1 base and J 0 bases, with 10 bases left between them. The CDR3 contains 16 residues. The CDR3, as DNA: TGCGCCAGCAGCTTGTACGGGAGTGCAACTAATGAAAAACTGTTTTTT. Protein sequence: CASSLYGSATNEKLFF. Variable domain in full (rest from reference TRBV5-1 and TRBJ1-4): KAGVTQTPRYLIKTRGQQVTLSCSPISGHRSVSWYQQTPGQGLQFLFEYFSETQRNKGNFPGRFSGRQFSNSRSEMNVSTLELGDSALYLCASSLYGSATNEKLFFGSGTQLSVL.

This sequence joins TRBV6-1 and TRBJ2-1; D might be TRBD2 (5 bases). The length of the CDR3 is 17 residues. V gave up 1 base and J gave up 0 bases, with 13 bases separating them. Germline CDR1 MNHNS, CDR2 SASEGT. The CDR3 loop is CASSEEGREYSYNEQFF. DNA for the CDR3: TGTGCCAGCAGTGAAGAAGGTCGGGAATACTCCTACAATGAGCAGTTCTTC.

The genes are TRBV6-6 and TRBJ2-1, with 11 bases matching TRBD2. CDR1 MNHNY and CDR2 SVGAGI come from the germline V gene (reference sequence). This CDR3 has 16 amino acids. V lost 5 bases to trimming and J lost 8 bases; unmatched junction nucleotides: 11. CDR3 loop: CASSRLTSGGGDEQFF. The CDR3, as DNA: TGTGCCAGCAGTCGACTTACTAGCGGGGGAGGCGATGAGCAGTTCTTC.